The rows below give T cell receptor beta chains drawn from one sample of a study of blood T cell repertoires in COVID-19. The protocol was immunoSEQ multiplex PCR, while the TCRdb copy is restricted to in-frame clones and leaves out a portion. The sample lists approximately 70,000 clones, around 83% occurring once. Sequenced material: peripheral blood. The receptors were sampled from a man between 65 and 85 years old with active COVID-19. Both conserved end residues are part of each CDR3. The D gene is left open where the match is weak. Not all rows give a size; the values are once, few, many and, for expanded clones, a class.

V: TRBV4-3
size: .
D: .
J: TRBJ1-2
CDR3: CASSQDLGSTDGYTF
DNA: TGCGCCAGCAGCCAAGATCTTGGGTCGACAGATGGCTACACCTTC

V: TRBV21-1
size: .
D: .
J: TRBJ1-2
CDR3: CASSTHRGPVAGYTF
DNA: TGTGCCAGCAGCACCCACAGGGGCCCGGTGGCTGGCTACACCTTC

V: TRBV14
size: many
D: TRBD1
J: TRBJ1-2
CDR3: CASSTRTGGRGYTF
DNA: TGTGCCAGCAGCACCCGGACAGGGGGACGGGGCTACACCTTC

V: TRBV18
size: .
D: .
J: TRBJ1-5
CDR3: CASSPGLNQPQHF
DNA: TGTGCCAGCTCACCAGGGCTCAATCAGCCCCAGCATTTT

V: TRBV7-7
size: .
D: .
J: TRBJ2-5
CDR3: CASSQDSQGGETQYF
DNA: TGTGCTAGCAGCCAGGACTCCCAAGGGGGAGAGACCCAGTACTTC

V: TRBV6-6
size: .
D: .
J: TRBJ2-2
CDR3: CASSWGEGGTGELFF
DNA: TGTGCCAGCAGTTGGGGGGAGGGGGGCACCGGGGAGCTGTTTTTT

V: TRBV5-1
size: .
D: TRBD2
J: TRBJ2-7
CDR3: CASTPGLARGEQYF
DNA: TGCGCCAGCACCCCGGGACTAGCGAGGGGCGAGCAGTACTTC

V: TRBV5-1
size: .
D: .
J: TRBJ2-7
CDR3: CASSLGDGFSYEQYF
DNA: TGCGCCAGCAGCTTGGGTGACGGGTTTTCGTACGAGCAGTACTTC

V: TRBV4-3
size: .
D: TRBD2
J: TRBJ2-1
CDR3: CASSPRSGSGEQFF
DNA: TGCGCCAGCAGCCCCCGGAGCGGGAGTGGTGAGCAGTTCTTC

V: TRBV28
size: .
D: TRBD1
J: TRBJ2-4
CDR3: CASSPPDRAQYF
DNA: TGTGCCAGCAGCCCCCCCGACAGGGCTCAGTACTTC

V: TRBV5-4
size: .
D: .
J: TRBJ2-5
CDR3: CASSPPGQETQYF
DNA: TGTGCCAGCAGCCCCCCCGGTCAAGAGACCCAGTACTTC

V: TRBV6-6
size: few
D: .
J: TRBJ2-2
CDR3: CASSYPQGGVTGELFF
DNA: TGTGCCAGCAGTTACCCACAGGGAGGGGTCACCGGGGAGCTGTTTTTT

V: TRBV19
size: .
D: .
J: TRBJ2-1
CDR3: CASSIPTRVSYNEQFF
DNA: TGTGCCAGTAGTATCCCAACTAGGGTGTCCTACAATGAGCAGTTCTTC

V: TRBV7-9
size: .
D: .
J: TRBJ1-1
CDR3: CASSRGGDEAFF
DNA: TGTGCCAGCAGCCGTGGGGGGGATGAAGCTTTCTTT

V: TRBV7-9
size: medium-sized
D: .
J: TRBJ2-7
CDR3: CASSPVPREQYF
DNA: TGTGCCAGCAGCCCTGTCCCTCGGGAGCAGTACTTC

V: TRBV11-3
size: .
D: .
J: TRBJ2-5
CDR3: CASSLRHDETQYF
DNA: TGTGCCAGCAGCTTACGACATGACGAGACCCAGTACTTC

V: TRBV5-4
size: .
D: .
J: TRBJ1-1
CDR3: CASSLGRSARNTEAFF
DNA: TGTGCCAGCAGCTTGGGGCGGTCGGCGAGGAACACTGAAGCTTTCTTT

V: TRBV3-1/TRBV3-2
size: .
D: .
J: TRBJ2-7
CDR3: CASSPSEVYEQYF
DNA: TGTGCCAGCAGCCCGTCGGAGGTTTACGAGCAGTACTTC

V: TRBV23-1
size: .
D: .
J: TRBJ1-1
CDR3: CASSPGNSEAFF
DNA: TGCGCCAGCAGCCCGGGGAACTCTGAAGCTTTCTTT

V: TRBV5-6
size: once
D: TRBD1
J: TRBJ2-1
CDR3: CASSPLGQGWLDEQFF
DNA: TGTGCCAGCAGCCCATTGGGACAGGGCTGGTTGGATGAGCAGTTCTTC

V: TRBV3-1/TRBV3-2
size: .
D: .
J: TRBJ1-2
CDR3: CASSPPTGGYTF
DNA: TGTGCCAGCAGCCCCCCGACTGGGGGCTACACCTTC

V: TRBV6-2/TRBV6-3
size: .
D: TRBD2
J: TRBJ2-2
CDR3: CASSKAGGGTGELFF
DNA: TGTGCCAGCAGTAAAGCGGGAGGGGGCACCGGGGAGCTGTTTTTT

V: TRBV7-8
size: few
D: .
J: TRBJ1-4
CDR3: CASSLRGSVPREKLFF
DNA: TGTGCCAGCAGCTTACGGGGGTCGGTTCCGAGGGAAAAACTGTTTTTT

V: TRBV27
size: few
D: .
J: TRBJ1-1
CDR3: CASSLSRNTEAFF
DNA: TGTGCCAGCAGCCTTAGCCGGAACACTGAAGCTTTCTTT

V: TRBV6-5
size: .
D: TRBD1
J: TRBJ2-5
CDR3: CASRQGAAAQETQYF
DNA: TGTGCCAGCAGACAGGGGGCCGCGGCGCAAGAGACCCAGTACTTC

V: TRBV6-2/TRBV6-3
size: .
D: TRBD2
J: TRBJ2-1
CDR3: CASSPWTSGRAGTYNEQFF
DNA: TGTGCCAGCAGCCCCTGGACTAGCGGGAGGGCCGGGACCTACAATGAGCAGTTCTTC

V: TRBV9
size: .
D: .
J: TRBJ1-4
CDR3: CASSVGGGGASEKLFF
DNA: TGTGCCAGCAGCGTAGGGGGTGGGGGCGCGAGTGAAAAACTGTTTTTT

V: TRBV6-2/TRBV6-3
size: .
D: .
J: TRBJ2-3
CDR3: CASSYRGYTQYF
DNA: TGTGCCAGCAGTTACCGGGGATATACGCAGTATTTT

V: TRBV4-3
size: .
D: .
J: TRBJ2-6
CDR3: CASSQDGSSRGVLTF
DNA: TGCGCCAGCAGCCAAGATGGGTCCTCACGGGGGGTCCTGACTTTC

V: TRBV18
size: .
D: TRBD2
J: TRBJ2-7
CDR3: CASSPVTSPRSSYEQYF
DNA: TGTGCCAGCTCACCCGTGACTAGCCCTAGGAGCTCCTACGAGCAGTACTTC

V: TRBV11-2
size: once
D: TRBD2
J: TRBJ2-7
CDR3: CASSLGLAGVYEQYF
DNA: TGTGCCAGCAGCTTAGGACTAGCGGGAGTCTACGAGCAGTACTTC

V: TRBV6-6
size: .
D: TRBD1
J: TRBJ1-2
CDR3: CASSYTRDRGQYGYTF
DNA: TGTGCCAGCAGTTACACCCGGGACAGGGGGCAATATGGCTACACCTTC

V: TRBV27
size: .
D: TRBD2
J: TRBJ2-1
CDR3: CASSPRTSQSSYNEQFF
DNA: TGTGCCAGCAGTCCGCGGACTAGCCAGAGCTCCTACAATGAGCAGTTCTTC

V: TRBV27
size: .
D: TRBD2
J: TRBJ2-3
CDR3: CASSLNLAGTDTQYF
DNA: TGTGCCAGCAGTCTCAACCTAGCGGGCACAGATACGCAGTATTTT

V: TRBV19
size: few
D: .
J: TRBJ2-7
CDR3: CASSIARGSYEQYF
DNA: TGTGCCAGTAGTATAGCCAGGGGTAGCTACGAGCAGTACTTC

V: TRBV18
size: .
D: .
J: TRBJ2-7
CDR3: CASSPDSDEQYF
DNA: TGTGCCAGCTCACCAGACTCGGACGAGCAGTACTTC

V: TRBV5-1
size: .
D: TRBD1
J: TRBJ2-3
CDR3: CASSSADRASTDTQYF
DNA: TGCGCCAGCAGCTCGGCGGACAGGGCTAGCACAGATACGCAGTATTTT

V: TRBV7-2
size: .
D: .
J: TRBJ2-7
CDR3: CASSLVGGLTTYEQYF
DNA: TGTGCCAGCAGCTTAGTGGGCGGGCTAACCACCTACGAGCAGTACTTC

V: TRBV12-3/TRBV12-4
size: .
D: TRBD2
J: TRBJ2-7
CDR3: CASSWGGEQYF
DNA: TGTGCCAGCAGCTGGGGGGGGGAGCAGTACTTC

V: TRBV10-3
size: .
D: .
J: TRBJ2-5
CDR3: CAISQSGQETQYF
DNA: TGTGCCATCAGTCAGAGCGGCCAAGAGACCCAGTACTTC

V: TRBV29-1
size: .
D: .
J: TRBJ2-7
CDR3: CSVEAGTYEQYF
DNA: TGCAGCGTTGAAGCGGGGACCTACGAGCAGTACTTC

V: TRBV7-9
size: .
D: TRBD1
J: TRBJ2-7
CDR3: CASRRGQGALEQYF
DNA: TGTGCCAGCAGACGGGGACAGGGGGCCCTCGAGCAGTACTTC